The entry below describes one T cell receptor (beta chain). What it binds is unknown. Tregs were sorted as CD4+CD25+CD127-/low cells. Study outcomes and limitations: The TCR gene usage of tumor memory CD4+ T cells clustered together with blood and lymph node memory CD4+ cells and with lymph node naive CD4+ cells. The larger-cohort validation was restricted to a single TCR beta V-J rearrangement rather than whole repertoires.

TCRdb itself ran the 5' RACE reads through MiXCR, one entry per CDR3 protein. In the table there are fewer than 65,000 distinct CDR3 sequences, 20% to 25% of which are singletons. The germline V gene has CDR1 SQVTM and CDR2 ANQGSEA. With V trimmed by 1 base and J by 7 bases, 5 bases remained unmatched. CDR3 length equals 13 residues. The chain uses TRBV29-1 and TRBJ1-2, with TRBD1 identical over 8 bases. The TCR originated in a female donor with breast cancer. The source material was tumor-infiltrating Tregs sorted from the breast tumor. For the CDR3, the DNA is TGCAGCGTTGAAGGTTGGACAGGGACTGGCTACACCTTC. This translates into CSVEGWTGTGYTF.